Sequencing of this T cell receptor beta chain was carried out in a study of patients and donors after allogeneic stem cell transplantation. In this sample, this clonotype turned up a few times. In germline, CDR1 is SGHNT, CDR2 YENEEA. The ends were cut back, 1 base at V and 5 bases at J, with 11 bases in the middle. The CDR3 covers 14 residues. TCRdb ran MiXCR on the RT-PCR reads and lists one entry per CDR3 protein. This table has more than 850,000 distinct CDR3 sequences, roughly 17% appearing once. The clonotype was recovered from a human donor who was either an allogeneic HSCT recipient or a stem cell or donor lymphocyte infusion donor (not recorded which). It is not recorded whose cells these are; they may come from a transplant donor. The rearrangement uses TRBV11-3 and TRBJ1-2, with TRBD1 as a possible D gene (5 bases). Sequencing was carried out using blood, either unsorted or a sorted T cell fraction (not recorded which). The CDR3 spells CASSLGGTDYGYTF. The DNA of the CDR3 is TGTGCCAGCAGCTTAGGGGGGACGGATTATGGCTACACCTTC.